A single sample is the source of the 28 T cell receptor beta chains below, sequenced in a study of T-cell reconstitution after alpha-beta-depleted transplantation in children. Their recognized antigens are unknown. Preparing the TCRbeta library involved the use of unique molecular identifiers. A single record per CDR3 protein comes from TCRdb applying MiXCR to the PCR reads. The table lists about 300,000 distinct CDR3 sequences, over 7% of them singletons. Points from the study as a whole: Newly generated T cells supplied most T-cell counts and diversity one year post-transplant.

Sequenced here: peripheral blood, sampled 360 days after TCRalphabeta/CD19-depleted stem cell transplant. These receptors were obtained from a female patient between 2 and 15 years old who had a stem cell transplant for Fanconi anemia, so the T cells may come from the graft donor.

This clonotype was observed at least ten times. The rearrangement links TRBV7-2 to TRBJ2-5; D unclear. V was shortened by 4 bases and J by 5 bases, with 8 bases between the two germline ends. Germline V gene lookup returns CDR1 SGHTA and CDR2 FQGNSA. The CDR3 has 12 amino acids. The chain's CDR3 is CASSYPRETQYF. Written as DNA, the CDR3 is TGTGCCAGCAGCTACCCTCGGGAGACCCAGTACTTC.

This clonotype was seen many times. This chain uses TRBV27 with TRBJ2-6; D gene unclear. The CDR3 totals 15 residues. The V and J ends lost 5 bases and 4 bases respectively, with 12 bases between them. Germline assignment: CDR1 MNHEY and CDR2 SMNVEV (reference sequence). The CDR3 protein is CASSRRLMGANVLTF. Here the CDR3 DNA reads TGTGCCAGCAGTCGTAGACTCATGGGGGCCAACGTCCTGACTTTC.

This clonotype was counted many times. This chain joins TRBV29-1 and TRBJ2-7; no clear D. Deletions cut 4 bases from V and 6 bases from J, with 16 bases between. CDR3 size: 13 residues. Germline CDR1 reads SQVTM; CDR2 reads ANQGSEA. CDR3 in DNA: TGCAGCGTTGTAGGTCTGGGATCGGGCGAGCAGTACGTC. This codes for CSVVGLGSGEQYV.

This clonotype has at least ten counts. J is TRBJ2-7 and V is TRBV28, with TRBD2 as a possible D gene (6 bases). V was pared by 2 bases and J by 5 bases, with 13 bases between. This CDR3 has 14 amino acids. Germline values: CDR1 MDHEN, CDR2 SYDVKM. CDR3 DNA: TGTGCCAGCAGTTTACTCCCTAGCGACGACGAGCAGTACTTC. Translation: CASSLLPSDDEQYF.

This clonotype has more than one count but fewer than ten. V is TRBV20-1 and J is TRBJ2-3; possible D gene TRBD2, 6 bases. The CDR3 covers 15 residues. Germline V lookup: CDR1 DFQATT, CDR2 SNEGSKA (reference sequence). Trimming took 0 bases from V and 1 from J, leaving 11 bases between them. CDR3 sequence (DNA): TGCAGTGCTAGAGATTGGGAGGAGGGCACAGATACGCAGTATTTT. Translation gives CSARDWEEGTDTQYF.

In this sample, this clonotype turned up many times. The chain is built from TRBV5-4 and TRBJ2-5; 9 bases agree with TRBD2. V shed 7 bases and J 7 bases; nucleotides not matched to a gene: 11. Germline CDR1 reads SGHNT; CDR2 reads YYREEE (reference sequence). This CDR3 region has 14 residues. In DNA, the CDR3 is TGTGCCAGCGGACCTAGCGGGGAGGACGGGACCCAGTACTTC. Its protein is CASGPSGEDGTQYF.

Concerning this clonotype: This sequence may be a read error, since a much larger clone differs from it by one base. The chain uses TRBV14 and TRBJ2-5; D not resolved. The CDR3 is 11 residues long. Germline CDR1 and CDR2: SGHDN and FVKESK. Here the CDR3 DNA reads TGTTCCAGCAGCTCTGGGCAGGTCCAGTACTTC. It translates to CSSSSGQVQYF.

A few counts support this clonotype. The CDR3: CASSQGFGPTSGSYEQYF. The CDR3 bases are TGTGCCAGCAGCCAGGGGTTTGGGCCGACTAGCGGATCCTACGAGCAGTACTTC. The chain recombines TRBV4-2 with TRBJ2-7, with TRBD2 matching 9 bases. With 3 bases clipped from V and 1 base from J, the junction kept 13 bases outside the gene matches. CDR1 and CDR2 (germline): LGHNA, YNFKEQ. The CDR3 has 18 amino acids.

This chain links TRBV6-1 with TRBJ1-2, with 7 bases lining up with TRBD1. Losses at the gene ends were 2 bases for V and 4 bases for J; bases not matched to a gene: 13. From germline, CDR1 is MNHNS and CDR2 SASEGT. This CDR3 has 17 residues. CDR3 coding DNA: TGTGCCAGCAGTGAATATCATATATCGACAGGGTTCTATGGCTACACCTTC. It specifies CASSEYHISTGFYGYTF.

The chain has TRBV10-1 and TRBJ2-3, with D possibly TRBD2 on 7 matching bases. Between the trimmed V and J ends, which lost 5 bases and 1 base, there was a span of 10 bases. Germline lookup yields CDR1 WNHNN and CDR2 SYGVQD (reference sequence). The CDR3 covers 14 residues. For the CDR3, the DNA is TGCGCCAGCAGTAAAGGGGGGGGCACAGATACGCAGTATTTT. It encodes CASSKGGGTDTQYF.

The table lists this clonotype with a few counts. The chain combines TRBV20-1 with TRBJ1-2; 7 bases match TRBD1. V lost 2 bases to trimming and J lost 1 base; unmatched junction nucleotides: 7. Germline CDR1 reads DFQATT; CDR2 reads SNEGSKA (reference sequence). This CDR3 is built from 15 residues. Here the CDR3 DNA reads TGCAGTGCTAGAAGGTCGGGACAGCTTAACTATGGCTACACCTTC. Protein sequence: CSARRSGQLNYGYTF.

This clonotype was counted many times. The chain employs TRBV7-6 and TRBJ2-3, with D maybe TRBD2 (6 bases). Germline-derived CDR1 and CDR2 are SGHVS and FNYEAQ. V shed 1 base and J shed 13 bases, with 15 bases lying between them. The CDR3 totals 13 residues. The CDR3 sequence is CASSLDLGTDKYF. The CDR3 DNA sequence: TGTGCCAGCAGCTTAGACCTAGGGACTGATAAGTATTTT.

This clonotype was counted ten times or more. The chain carries TRBV7-9 and TRBJ2-7, with TRBD1 matching over 7 bases. The CDR3 extends over 16 amino acids. V gave up 6 bases and J gave up 0 bases; unmatched junction bases: 11. CDR1 and CDR2 from the germline V gene are SEHNR and FQNEAQ (reference sequence). The CDR3 protein is CASSFTTGVASYEQYF. CDR3 DNA: TGTGCCAGCAGTTTTACTACAGGGGTGGCCTCCTACGAGCAGTACTTC.

This clonotype was seen repeatedly, ten times or more. CDR3 sequence (DNA): TGCAGTGCTAGAGTGTTTGGCGGGGGGGATTACAATGAGCAGTTCTTC. It specifies CSARVFGGGDYNEQFF. V is TRBV20-1 and J is TRBJ2-1; 9 bases are a match to TRBD2. Losses at the gene ends were 1 base for V and 4 bases for J; bases not matched to a gene: 8. Germline loops: CDR1 DFQATT, CDR2 SNEGSKA (reference sequence). The CDR3 runs to 16 residues.

Ten or more counts support this clonotype. V is TRBV20-1 and J is TRBJ2-5, with 8 bases lining up with TRBD1. Germline CDR1 is DFQATT and CDR2 is SNEGSKA (reference sequence). J gave up 4 bases and V 1 base, and 2 bases lay outside the gene matches. CDR3 length equals 13 residues. The CDR3 spells CSARVRGRETQYF. DNA of the CDR3: TGCAGTGCTAGAGTCAGGGGGCGAGAGACCCAGTACTTC.

This clonotype occurred many times. The chain employs TRBV7-3 and TRBJ2-1; D gene unclear. The V and J ends lost 0 bases and 5 bases respectively, with 5 bases between them. This CDR3 contains 13 residues. Germline loops: CDR1 SGHTA, CDR2 FQGTGA. This chain's CDR3 is CASSLTSDNEQFF. The CDR3 DNA follows: TGTGCCAGCAGCTTAACTTCTGACAATGAGCAGTTCTTC.

This clonotype was seen a handful of times. V and J are TRBV12-3 or TRBV12-4 and TRBJ2-4; D perhaps matches TRBD1 (6 bases). The CDR3 has 18 amino acids. Trimming stripped 7 bases from V and 6 bases from J, with 28 bases between. The chain's CDR3 is CASTLGAGGLGGRNIQYF. The CDR3, as DNA: TGTGCCAGCACCTTAGGTGCAGGCGGCCTAGGGGGAAGAAACATTCAGTACTTC.

Many counts were recorded for this clonotype. The rearrangement joins TRBV2 to TRBJ2-5; unclear D gene. CDR3 length: 11 residues. V shed 8 bases and J shed 5 bases, with 9 bases lying between them. CDR1 and CDR2 from the germline V gene are SNHLY and FYNNEI. As DNA, the CDR3 is TGTGCCAGCGGCTACCCCGAGACCCAGTACTTC. It translates to CASGYPETQYF.

The rearrangement joins TRBV6-5 to TRBJ1-4; D is unresolved. This CDR3 region has 14 residues. Germline V gene data show CDR1 as MNHEY and CDR2 as SVGAGI. V dropped 4 bases and J dropped 10 bases, with 16 bases sitting between them. The DNA of the CDR3 is TGTGCCAGCAGTTCCCCCCCCGGGGTTGGAAAACTGTTTTTT. Protein: CASSSPPGVGKLFF.

This clonotype was picked up many times. V and J are TRBV15 and TRBJ1-3, with D unclear. The V end was cut by 0 bases, the J end by 2 bases, with 11 bases between. The CDR3 contains 16 residues. Per germline, CDR1 LNHNV and CDR2 YYDKDF (reference sequence). CDR3 loop: CATSRDGRRPGNTIYF. In DNA form, the CDR3 reads TGTGCCACCAGCAGAGATGGCAGGCGGCCTGGAAACACCATATATTTT.

This clonotype was recorded at least ten times. The gene calls are TRBV28 and TRBJ2-1; 12 nucleotides match TRBD2. CDR3 length: 17 amino acids. V gave up 1 base and J gave up 5 bases; unmatched junction bases: 6. The germline V gene has CDR1 MDHEN and CDR2 SYDVKM. CDR3 loop: CASSLYLTSGSHNEQFF. CDR3 nucleotide sequence: TGTGCCAGCAGTTTATACTTGACTAGCGGGAGCCACAATGAGCAGTTCTTC. Based on the CDR3 plus reference TRBV28 and TRBJ2-1, the full variable domain is DVKVTQSSRYLVKRTGEKVFLECVQDMDHENMFWYRQDPGLGLRLIYFSYDVKMKEKGDIPEGYSVSREKKERFSLILESASTNQTSMYLCASSLYLTSGSHNEQFFGPGTRLTVL.

This clonotype was picked up many times. The V call is TRBV12-3 or TRBV12-4, the J call TRBJ2-7, with 11 bases matching TRBD2. This CDR3 spans 17 amino acids. J lost 2 bases, V lost 5 bases, and 11 bases had no gene match. The CDR3 DNA sequence: TGTGCCAGCAGTGCCGCAATCACTAGCGGGGGAGCCTACGAGCAGTACTTC. Amino acid sequence: CASSAAITSGGAYEQYF.

This clonotype was counted a few times. V gene TRBV7-9 combines with J gene TRBJ1-1; D not resolved. Trimming shortened V by 4 bases and J by 6 bases, and 18 bases separated the two germline ends. The CDR3 is 15 residues long. CDR1 is SEHNR and CDR2 is FQNEAQ in the germline V gene (reference sequence). This CDR3 reads CASSYRPSGGPEAFF. The CDR3 DNA is TGTGCCAGCAGCTACCGGCCATCGGGTGGCCCTGAAGCTTTCTTT.

This clonotype was found many times. The rearrangement uses TRBV7-9 and TRBJ2-1; the D is unclear. From germline, CDR1 is SEHNR and CDR2 FQNEAQ (reference sequence). With 4 bases removed from V and 0 bases from J, the gap between germline ends came to 13 bases. The CDR3 loop spans 16 amino acids. Here the CDR3 reads CASSSKWGGSYNEQFF. The DNA for the CDR3 is TGTGCCAGCAGCTCAAAATGGGGTGGCTCCTACAATGAGCAGTTCTTC.

In its sample, this clonotype was seen many times. The J gene is TRBJ2-2, the V gene TRBV10-1; 8 bases align to TRBD2. The CDR3 spans 17 residues. Trimming took 0 bases from V and 4 from J; bases not matched to a gene: 7. Germline V gives CDR1 WNHNN, CDR2 SYGVQD (reference sequence). The CDR3 DNA reads TGCGCCAGCAGTGAGTCTTTTGGGACTAGTCGCACCGGGGAGCTGTTTTTT. Translated: CASSESFGTSRTGELFF.

This clonotype was counted only a few times. The chain uses TRBV11-2 and TRBJ2-3, with D hard to call. V gave up 2 bases and J gave up 9 bases, with 9 bases separating them. The length of the CDR3 is 12 residues. The germline V gene encodes CDR1 SGHAT and CDR2 FQNNGV. DNA for the CDR3: TGTGCCAGCAGCTTATTTAACCCCACGCAGTATTTT. As protein: CASSLFNPTQYF.

This clonotype was seen repeatedly, ten times or more. The genes are TRBV6-5 and TRBJ1-5; 7 bases fit TRBD1. The CDR3 totals 13 residues. The ends lost 8 bases at V and 7 bases at J; junction bases unmatched: 8. CDR1 is MNHEY, CDR2 SVGAGI, per germline. DNA for the CDR3: TGTGCCAGCGCCAGGGGGGGAGGCCAGCCCCAGCATTTT. It yields the protein CASARGGGQPQHF.

The gene calls are TRBV14 and TRBJ2-7; a possible D gene is TRBD1 (6 bases). This CDR3 spans 15 amino acids. Per the germline V gene, CDR1 is SGHDN and CDR2 is FVKESK. Trimming cost V 4 bases and J 0 bases, with 13 bases left between them. For the CDR3, the DNA is TGTGCCAGCAGCCCCAACAGGGTTTCCTCCTACGAGCAGTACTTC. Amino acid sequence: CASSPNRVSSYEQYF. The full variable domain, in which reference TRBV14 and TRBJ2-7 provide the parts outside the CDR3, is EAGVTQFPSHSVIEKGQTVTLRCDPISGHDNLYWYRRVMGKEIKFLLHFVKESKQDESGMPNNRFLAERTGGTYSTLKVQPAELEDSGVYFCASSPNRVSSYEQYFGPGTRLTVT.